The entry below describes one T cell receptor beta chain. Its antigen is unknown. This specimen belongs to a study of cytomegalovirus exposure and HLA in healthy donors. At the level of the study: Of the donors genotyped, several hundred in all, 75% to 85% fell in the Caucasian-associated ancestry cluster.

Germline CDR1 and CDR2: MGHRA and YSYEKL. Trimming cost V 6 bases and J 7 bases; bases outside gene matches: 9. CDR3 length equals 14 residues. Study observations and caveats: Previous analysis showed most TCR beta V segments were productive about 87% or about 30% of the time. CMV serostatus was the only recorded immune exposure for donors.

The PCR contained 60 Vbeta and 13 Jbeta primers. Assay: immunoSEQ multiplex PCR; the TCRdb copy retains only in-frame clones and omits some. In the table there are 150,000 to 200,000 clones, roughly 78% of which are singletons. Material: PBMCs. The rearrangement links TRBV4-1 to TRBJ1-5; 7 bases agree with TRBD1. This clonotype was sampled from a woman aged 45-65 years in good health and CMV-seropositive. The CDR3 bases are TGCGCCAGCAGTCGGGACAGTAGCGTGCAGCCCCAGCATTTT. Translation: CASSRDSSVQPQHF.